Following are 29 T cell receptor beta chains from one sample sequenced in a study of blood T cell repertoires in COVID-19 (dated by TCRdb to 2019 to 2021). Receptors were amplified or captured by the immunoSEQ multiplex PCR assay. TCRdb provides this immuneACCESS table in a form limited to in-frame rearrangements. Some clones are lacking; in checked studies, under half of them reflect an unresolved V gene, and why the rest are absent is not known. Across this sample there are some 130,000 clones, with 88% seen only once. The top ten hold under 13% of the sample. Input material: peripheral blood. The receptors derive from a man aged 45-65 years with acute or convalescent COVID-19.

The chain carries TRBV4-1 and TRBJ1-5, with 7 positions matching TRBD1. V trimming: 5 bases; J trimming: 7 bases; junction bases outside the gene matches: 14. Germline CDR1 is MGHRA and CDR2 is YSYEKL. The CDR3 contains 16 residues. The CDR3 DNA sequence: TGCGCCAGCAGCGAACTGGACAGGCTCCGGGGCCAGCCCCAGCATTTT. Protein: CASSELDRLRGQPQHF.

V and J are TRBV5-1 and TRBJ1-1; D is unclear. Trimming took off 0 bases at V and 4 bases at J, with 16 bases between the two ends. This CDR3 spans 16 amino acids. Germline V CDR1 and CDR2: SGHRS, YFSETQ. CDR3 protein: CASSLELLRSGTEAFF. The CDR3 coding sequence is TGCGCCAGCAGCTTGGAACTTCTCCGGAGTGGCACTGAAGCTTTCTTT.

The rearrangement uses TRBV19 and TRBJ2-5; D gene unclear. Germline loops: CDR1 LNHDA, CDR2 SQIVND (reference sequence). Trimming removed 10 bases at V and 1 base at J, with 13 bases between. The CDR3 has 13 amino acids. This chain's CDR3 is CATSKRFQETQYF. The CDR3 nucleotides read TGTGCCACCAGTAAGCGCTTCCAAGAGACCCAGTACTTC.

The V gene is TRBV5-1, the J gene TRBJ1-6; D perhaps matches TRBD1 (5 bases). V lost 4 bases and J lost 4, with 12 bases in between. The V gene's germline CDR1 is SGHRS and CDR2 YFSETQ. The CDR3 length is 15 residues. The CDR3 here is CASSPLSGYNSPLHF. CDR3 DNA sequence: TGCGCCAGCAGCCCCCTTTCAGGGTATAATTCACCCCTCCACTTT.

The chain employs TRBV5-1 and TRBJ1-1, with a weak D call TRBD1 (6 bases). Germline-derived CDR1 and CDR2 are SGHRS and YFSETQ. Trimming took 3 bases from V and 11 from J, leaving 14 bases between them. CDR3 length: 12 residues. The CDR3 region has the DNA TGCGCCAGCAGCTCCCAGGGGTCGCAGGCTTTCTTT. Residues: CASSSQGSQAFF.

CDR3 amino acids: CASSLFVPEGYNSPLHF. The CDR3 DNA follows: TGCGCCAGCAGCTTGTTTGTGCCGGAGGGATATAATTCACCCCTCCACTTT. The chain has TRBV5-1 and TRBJ1-6; D remains unclear. CDR3 length: 17 residues. Germline values: CDR1 SGHRS, CDR2 YFSETQ. The V gene lost 1 base and the J gene lost 4 bases, with 15 bases spanning the gap.

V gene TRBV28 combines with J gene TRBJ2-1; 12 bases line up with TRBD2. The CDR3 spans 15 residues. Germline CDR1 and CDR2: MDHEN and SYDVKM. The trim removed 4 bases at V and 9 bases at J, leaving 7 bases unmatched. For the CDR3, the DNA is TGTGCCAGCAGTTCCCTAGCGGGAGGGCCCACTGAGCAGTTCTTC. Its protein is CASSSLAGGPTEQFF.

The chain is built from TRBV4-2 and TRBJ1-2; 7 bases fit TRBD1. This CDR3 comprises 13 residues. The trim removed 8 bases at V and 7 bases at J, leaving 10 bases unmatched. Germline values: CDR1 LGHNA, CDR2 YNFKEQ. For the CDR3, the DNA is TGTGCCAGCGGTGGAGGGGGCATCAGTGGCTACACCTTC. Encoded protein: CASGGGGISGYTF.

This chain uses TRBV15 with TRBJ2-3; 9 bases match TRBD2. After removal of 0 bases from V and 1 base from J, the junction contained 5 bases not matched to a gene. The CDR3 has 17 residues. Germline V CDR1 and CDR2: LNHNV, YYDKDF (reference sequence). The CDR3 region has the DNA TGTGCCACCAGCAGAGATAGGGGCGGGAGGGGCACAGATACGCAGTATTTT. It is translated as CATSRDRGGRGTDTQYF.

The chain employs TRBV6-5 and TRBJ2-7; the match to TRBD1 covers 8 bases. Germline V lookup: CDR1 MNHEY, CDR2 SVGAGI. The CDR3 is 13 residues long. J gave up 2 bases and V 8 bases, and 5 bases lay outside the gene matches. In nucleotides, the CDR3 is TGTGCCAGCTTGGGACAGGTTACCTACGAGCAGTACTTC. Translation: CASLGQVTYEQYF.

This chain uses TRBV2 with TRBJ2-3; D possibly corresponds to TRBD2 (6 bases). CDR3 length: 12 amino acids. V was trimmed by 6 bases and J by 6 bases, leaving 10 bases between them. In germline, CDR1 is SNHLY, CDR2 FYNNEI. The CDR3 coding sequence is TGTGCCAGCAGGGGGGAGGCGGATACGCAGTATTTT. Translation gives CASRGEADTQYF.

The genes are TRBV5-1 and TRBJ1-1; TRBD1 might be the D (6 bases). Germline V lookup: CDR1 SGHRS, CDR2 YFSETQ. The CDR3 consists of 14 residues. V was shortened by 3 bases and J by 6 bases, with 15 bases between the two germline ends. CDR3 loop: CASSSQGGEAEAFF. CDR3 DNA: TGCGCCAGCAGCTCCCAAGGGGGTGAAGCTGAAGCTTTCTTT. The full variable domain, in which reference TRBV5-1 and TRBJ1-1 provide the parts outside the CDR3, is KAGVTQTPRYLIKTRGQQVTLSCSPISGHRSVSWYQQTPGQGLQFLFEYFSETQRNKGNFPGRFSGRQFSNSRSEMNVSTLELGDSALYLCASSSQGGEAEAFFGQGTRLTVV.

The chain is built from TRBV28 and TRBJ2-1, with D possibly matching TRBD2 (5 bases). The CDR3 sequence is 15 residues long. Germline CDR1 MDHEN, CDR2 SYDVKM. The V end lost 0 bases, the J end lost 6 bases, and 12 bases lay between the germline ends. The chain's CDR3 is CASSLWLSGGNEQFF. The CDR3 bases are TGTGCCAGCAGTTTATGGTTGAGCGGAGGCAATGAGCAGTTCTTC.

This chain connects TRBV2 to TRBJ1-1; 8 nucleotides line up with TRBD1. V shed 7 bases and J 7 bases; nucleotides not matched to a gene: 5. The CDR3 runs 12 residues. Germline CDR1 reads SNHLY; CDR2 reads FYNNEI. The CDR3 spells CASNRQGNEAFF. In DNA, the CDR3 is TGTGCCAGCAACAGACAGGGGAATGAAGCTTTCTTT.

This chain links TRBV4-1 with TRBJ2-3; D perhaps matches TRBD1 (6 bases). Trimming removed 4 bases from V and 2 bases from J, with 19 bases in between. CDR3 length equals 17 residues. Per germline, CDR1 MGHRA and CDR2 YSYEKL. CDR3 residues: CASSPKPPGVTTDTQYF. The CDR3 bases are TGCGCCAGCAGCCCTAAACCCCCAGGGGTTACCACAGATACGCAGTATTTT.

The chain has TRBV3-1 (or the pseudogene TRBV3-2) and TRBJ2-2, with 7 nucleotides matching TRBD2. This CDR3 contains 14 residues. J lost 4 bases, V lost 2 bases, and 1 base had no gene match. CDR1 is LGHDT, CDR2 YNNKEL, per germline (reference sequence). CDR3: CASSQLAATGELFF. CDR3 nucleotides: TGTGCCAGCAGCCAACTAGCGGCCACCGGGGAGCTGTTTTTT.

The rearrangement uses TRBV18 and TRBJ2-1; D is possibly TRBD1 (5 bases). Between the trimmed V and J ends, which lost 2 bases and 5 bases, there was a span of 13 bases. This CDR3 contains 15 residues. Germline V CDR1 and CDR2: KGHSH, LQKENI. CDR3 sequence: CASSPKLGVHNEQFF. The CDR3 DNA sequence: TGTGCCAGCTCACCAAAATTAGGGGTCCACAATGAGCAGTTCTTC.

The CDR3 nucleotides read TGTGCTAGTGGTTTGGGAAGCGGGGGGGCAGGCGAGCAGTACTTC. Residues: CASGLGSGGAGEQYF. The gene calls are TRBV12-5 and TRBJ2-7; 10 bases map to TRBD2. The germline V gene has CDR1 LGHNT and CDR2 FRNRAP. This CDR3 has 15 residues. V lost 1 base, J lost 6 bases, and 6 bases stayed unmatched.

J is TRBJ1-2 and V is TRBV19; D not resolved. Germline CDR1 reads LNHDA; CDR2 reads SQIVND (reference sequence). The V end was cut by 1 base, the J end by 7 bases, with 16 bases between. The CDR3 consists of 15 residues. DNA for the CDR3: TGTGCCAGTAGTATAGGGGTAGGGAACAGCGGTGGCTACACCTTC. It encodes CASSIGVGNSGGYTF.

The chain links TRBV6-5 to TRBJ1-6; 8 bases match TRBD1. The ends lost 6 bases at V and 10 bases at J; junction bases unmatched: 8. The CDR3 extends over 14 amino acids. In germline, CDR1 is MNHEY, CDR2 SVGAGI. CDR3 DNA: TGTGCCAGCAGAATAGGGACAGGCTCCTCACCCCTCCACTTT. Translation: CASRIGTGSSPLHF.

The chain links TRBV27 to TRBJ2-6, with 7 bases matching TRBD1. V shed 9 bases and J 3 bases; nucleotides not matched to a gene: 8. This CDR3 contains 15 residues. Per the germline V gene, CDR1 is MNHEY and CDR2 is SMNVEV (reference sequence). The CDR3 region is CASTGALSGANVLTF. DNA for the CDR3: TGTGCCAGTACAGGGGCGCTTAGTGGGGCCAACGTCCTGACTTTC.

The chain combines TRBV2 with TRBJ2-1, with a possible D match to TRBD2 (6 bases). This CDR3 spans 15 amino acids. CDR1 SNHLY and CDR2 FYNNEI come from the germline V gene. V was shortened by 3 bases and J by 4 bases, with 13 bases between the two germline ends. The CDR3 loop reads CASSERRGNYNEQFF. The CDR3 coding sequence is TGTGCCAGCAGTGAGCGGCGGGGTAATTACAATGAGCAGTTCTTC.

The CDR3 sequence is CASSLVGQINQPQHF. CDR3 bases: TGTGCCAGCAGCTTAGTTGGACAGATTAATCAGCCCCAGCATTTT. The chain employs TRBV7-2 and TRBJ1-5; D may be TRBD1 (6 bases). This CDR3 comprises 15 residues. V was clipped by 1 base and J by 4 bases, with 11 bases between them. From germline, CDR1 is SGHTA and CDR2 FQGNSA.

CDR3 DNA sequence: TGTGCCAGCAGCTCCGGACTAGCGGGAGTTGGGGCCCAGTACTTC. Its protein is CASSSGLAGVGAQYF. The chain has TRBV5-6 and TRBJ2-5, with 13 bases lining up with TRBD2. CDR1 is SGHDT and CDR2 is YYEEEE in the germline V gene. V trimming: 3 bases; J trimming: 9 bases; junction bases outside the gene matches: 8. The CDR3 length is 15 residues.

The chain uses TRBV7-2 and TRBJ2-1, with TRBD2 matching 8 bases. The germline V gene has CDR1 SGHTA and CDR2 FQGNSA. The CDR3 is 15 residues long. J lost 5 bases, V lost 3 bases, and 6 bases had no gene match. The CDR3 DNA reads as TGTGCCAGCAGCTTCGGGGGGGCGGCTAACAATGAGCAGTTCTTC. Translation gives CASSFGGAANNEQFF.

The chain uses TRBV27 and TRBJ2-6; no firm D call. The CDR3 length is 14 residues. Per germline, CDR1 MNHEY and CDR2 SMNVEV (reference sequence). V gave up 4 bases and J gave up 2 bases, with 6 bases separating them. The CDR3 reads CASSSYAGANVLTF. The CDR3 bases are TGTGCCAGCAGTTCCTACGCTGGGGCCAACGTCCTGACTTTC.

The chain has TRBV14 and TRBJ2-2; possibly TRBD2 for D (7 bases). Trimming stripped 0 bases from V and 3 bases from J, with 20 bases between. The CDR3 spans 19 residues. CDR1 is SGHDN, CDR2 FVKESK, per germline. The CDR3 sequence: CASSQDIRWGGSDTGELFF. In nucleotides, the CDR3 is TGTGCCAGCAGCCAAGATATCCGGTGGGGGGGCTCGGACACCGGGGAGCTGTTTTTT.

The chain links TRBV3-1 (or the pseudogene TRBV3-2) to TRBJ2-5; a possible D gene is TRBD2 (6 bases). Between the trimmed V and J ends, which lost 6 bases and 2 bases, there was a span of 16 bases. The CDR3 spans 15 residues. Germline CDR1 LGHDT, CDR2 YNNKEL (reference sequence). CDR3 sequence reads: CASSLWTGGQETQYF. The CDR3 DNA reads TGTGCCAGCAGTCTATGGACTGGAGGGCAAGAGACCCAGTACTTC.

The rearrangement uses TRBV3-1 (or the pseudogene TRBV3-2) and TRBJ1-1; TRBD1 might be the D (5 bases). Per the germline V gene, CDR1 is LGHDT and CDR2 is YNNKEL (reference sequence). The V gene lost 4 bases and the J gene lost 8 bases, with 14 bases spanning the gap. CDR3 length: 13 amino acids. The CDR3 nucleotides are TGTGCCAGCAGCCCCCCCGGGTACAGGGAAGCTTTCTTT. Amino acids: CASSPPGYREAFF.